One sample yielded the 30 T cell receptor beta chains listed below, sequenced in a study of blood T cell repertoires in COVID-19. Only in-frame clones appear in the TCRdb table, and some are missing; sequencing was by immunoSEQ multiplex PCR. The table includes a few hundred thousand clones, more than 70% detected once. The sample taken for sequencing was peripheral blood. The receptors come from a man older than 75 with acute or convalescent COVID-19.

The chain joins TRBV18 to TRBJ1-2; TRBD1 aligns across 10 bases. This CDR3 spans 14 amino acids. V was clipped by 6 bases and J by 10 bases; unmatched bases: 11. The germline V gene has CDR1 KGHSH and CDR2 LQKENI. This CDR3 reads CASSPAGTGVPYTF. DNA for the CDR3: TGTGCCAGCTCGCCCGCCGGGACAGGGGTTCCCTACACCTTC.

V and J are TRBV15 and TRBJ2-1; 13 bases agree with TRBD2. Germline CDR1 LNHNV, CDR2 YYDKDF (reference sequence). V shed 2 bases and J 1 base; nucleotides not matched to a gene: 14. This CDR3 has 21 amino acids. The CDR3 loop reads CATSRHREGLAGLGSYNEQFF. In nucleotides, the CDR3 is TGTGCCACCAGCAGACACAGGGAGGGACTAGCGGGGCTTGGGTCCTACAATGAGCAGTTCTTC.

This clone was picked up one time. The rearrangement uses TRBV2 and TRBJ2-2; 12 bases are a match to TRBD1. The J segment lost 7 bases and the V segment lost 6 bases, leaving 6 bases of the junction unmatched. This CDR3 comprises 15 residues. CDR1 and CDR2 (germline): SNHLY, FYNNEI. The chain's CDR3 is CASRGDRGPNGELFF. The CDR3 region has the DNA TGTGCCAGCAGGGGGGACAGGGGGCCGAACGGGGAGCTGTTTTTT.

The chain recombines TRBV2 with TRBJ1-1, with D perhaps TRBD1 (5 bases). The CDR3 consists of 13 residues. V was cut by 9 bases and J by 5 bases, with 16 bases left in between. The germline gives CDR1 SNHLY, CDR2 FYNNEI. The CDR3 DNA follows: TGTGCCAGTCTTTTCTCTGGGGGGACTGAAGCTTTCTTT. Translation: CASLFSGGTEAFF.

This clone was observed a single time. The chain is built from TRBV5-1 and TRBJ2-3; 10 nucleotides agree with TRBD1. Losses at the gene ends were 5 bases for V and 7 bases for J; bases not matched to a gene: 4. CDR1 is SGHRS, CDR2 YFSETQ, per germline. The CDR3 spans 13 residues. For the CDR3, the DNA is TGCGCCAGCAGTGGGACAGGGGACCATACGCAGTATTTT. Translated: CASSGTGDHTQYF.

This chain connects TRBV5-1 to TRBJ2-3; 9 bases agree with TRBD2. The CDR3 is 15 residues long. Germline CDR1 reads SGHRS; CDR2 reads YFSETQ. V was clipped by 1 base and J by 4 bases; unmatched bases: 4. In nucleotides, the CDR3 is TGCGCCAGCAGCTTGCCGGCGGGGGGGGCAGATACGCAGTATTTT. Translating gives CASSLPAGGADTQYF.

This clone was found once. The chain is built from TRBV6-5 and TRBJ2-7; 9 nucleotides agree with TRBD1. Germline V gives CDR1 MNHEY, CDR2 SVGAGI. The V and J ends lost 5 bases and 2 bases, in that order; junction bases with no gene match: 4. This CDR3 has 14 residues. This chain's CDR3 is CASSRQGGTYEQYF. CDR3 nucleotides: TGTGCCAGCAGTCGACAGGGGGGCACCTACGAGCAGTACTTC.

V gene TRBV27 combines with J gene TRBJ2-7; 8 bases match TRBD2. V lost 5 bases, J lost 0 bases, and 6 bases stayed unmatched. Per the germline V gene, CDR1 is MNHEY and CDR2 is SMNVEV (reference sequence). CDR3 length: 15 amino acids. CDR3 nucleotides: TGTGCCAGCAGTGAGGGACTAGTGGGCTCCTACGAGCAGTACTTC. It is translated as CASSEGLVGSYEQYF.

This clone has only one observation. The chain is built from TRBV4-3 and TRBJ1-4; TRBD1 is a possible D gene (5 bases). There are 15 residues in the CDR3. Germline V gives CDR1 LGHNA, CDR2 YSLEER. Between the trimmed V and J ends, which lost 4 bases and 8 bases, there was a span of 17 bases. Written as DNA, the CDR3 is TGCGCCAGCAGCCTCATGATTGGCGGGGGGGAAAAACTGTTTTTT. It codes for CASSLMIGGGEKLFF.

The rearrangement links TRBV6-6 to TRBJ1-5; D remains unclear. The CDR3 totals 13 residues. The germline V gene encodes CDR1 MNHNY and CDR2 SVGAGI (reference sequence). V was trimmed by 2 bases and J by 3 bases, leaving 5 bases between them. CDR3 nucleotides: TGTGCCAGCAGTTACGTCTCCAATCAGCCCCAGCATTTT. Amino acids: CASSYVSNQPQHF.

This clone was observed once. The chain combines TRBV7-9 with TRBJ1-2; D is perhaps TRBD1 (5 bases). The CDR3 runs 12 residues. V lost 5 bases and J lost 8, with 12 bases in between. CDR1 and CDR2 (germline): SEHNR, FQNEAQ (reference sequence). The CDR3: CASSPSGYGYTF. CDR3 sequence (DNA): TGTGCCAGCAGCCCATCAGGGTACGGCTACACCTTC. The full variable domain, rest sourced from reference TRBV7-9 and TRBJ1-2, is DTGVSQNPRHKITKRGQNVTFRCDPISEHNRLYWYRQTLGQGPEFLTYFQNEAQLEKSRLLSDRFSAERPKGSFSTLEIQRTEQGDSAMYLCASSPSGYGYTFGSGTRLTVV.

This chain links TRBV10-3 with TRBJ2-1; the D gene is possibly TRBD2 (6 bases). The CDR3 has 14 residues. Germline V gives CDR1 ENHRY, CDR2 SYGVKD. Trimming took off 0 bases at V and 6 bases at J, with 9 bases between the two ends. The CDR3 is CAISESGGSNEQFF. In DNA form, the CDR3 reads TGTGCCATCAGTGAGTCAGGAGGGTCCAATGAGCAGTTCTTC.

The chain joins TRBV7-2 to TRBJ2-1, with D hard to call. The V gene lost 1 base and the J gene lost 4 bases, with 8 bases spanning the gap. This CDR3 region has 14 residues. From germline, CDR1 is SGHTA and CDR2 FQGNSA. CDR3 sequence reads: CASSLVSTYNEQFF. Here the CDR3 DNA reads TGTGCCAGCAGCTTAGTTTCTACTTACAATGAGCAGTTCTTC.

V usage is TRBV10-3 and J usage is TRBJ2-3, with a weak D call TRBD2 (6 bases). V was shortened by 11 bases and J by 0 bases, with 9 bases between the two germline ends. The CDR3 has 12 amino acids. Germline V CDR1 and CDR2: ENHRY, SYGVKD. Here the CDR3 DNA reads TGTGCCGTCCGGGAGAGCACAGATACGCAGTATTTT. Translating gives CAVRESTDTQYF.

In this sample, this clone turned up once. The chain recombines TRBV10-3 with TRBJ2-3; the D gene is possibly TRBD1 (5 bases). The CDR3 loop spans 16 amino acids. Per germline, CDR1 ENHRY and CDR2 SYGVKD. The ends were cut back, 0 bases at V and 1 base at J, with 11 bases in the middle. The CDR3 loop reads CAISESAGPGTDTQYF. CDR3 DNA sequence: TGTGCCATCAGTGAGTCCGCAGGGCCTGGCACAGATACGCAGTATTTT.

The chain has TRBV3-1 (or the pseudogene TRBV3-2) and TRBJ2-7; weak D call: TRBD1 (5 bases). The ends were cut back, 1 base at V and 2 bases at J, with 12 bases in the middle. The length of the CDR3 is 15 residues. Germline CDR1 is LGHDT and CDR2 is YNNKEL (reference sequence). The CDR3, as DNA: TGTGCCAGCAGCCAAGTCCTGACAGCTACCTACGAGCAGTACTTC. It specifies CASSQVLTATYEQYF.

The chain links TRBV27 to TRBJ1-5, with D possibly matching TRBD1 (5 bases). The CDR3 consists of 16 residues. Trimming cost V 4 bases and J 7 bases, with 20 bases left between them. The V gene's germline CDR1 is MNHEY and CDR2 SMNVEV (reference sequence). The CDR3 protein is CASSSGPSRATQPQHF. In nucleotides, the CDR3 is TGTGCCAGCAGTTCAGGTCCGAGCAGGGCGACGCAGCCCCAGCATTTT.

The chain recombines TRBV27 with TRBJ1-1; no definite D call. Trimming shortened V by 5 bases and J by 5 bases, and 15 bases separated the two germline ends. The CDR3 consists of 14 residues. Looked up from germline, CDR1 is MNHEY and CDR2 is SMNVEV (reference sequence). The CDR3 region is CASSRSIPRTEAFF. CDR3 nucleotide sequence: TGTGCCAGCAGTCGGAGTATCCCCCGGACTGAAGCTTTCTTT.

The chain uses TRBV27 and TRBJ1-1; perhaps TRBD1 as D (6 bases). Germline V gives CDR1 MNHEY, CDR2 SMNVEV (reference sequence). With 8 bases removed from V and 10 bases from J, the gap between germline ends came to 14 bases. This CDR3 has 11 residues. CDR3 DNA: TGTGCCAGCCAGGGGACGGGGGGAGCTTTCTTT. The encoded protein is CASQGTGGAFF.

V gene TRBV3-1 (or the pseudogene TRBV3-2) combines with J gene TRBJ1-6; no clear D. The V end lost 0 bases, the J end lost 0 bases, and 9 bases lay between the germline ends. This CDR3 has 17 residues. From germline, CDR1 is LGHDT and CDR2 YNNKEL (reference sequence). CDR3 loop: CASSQDIRSSYNSPLHF. The CDR3 DNA reads as TGTGCCAGCAGCCAAGATATACGGAGCTCCTATAATTCACCCCTCCACTTT.

The chain employs TRBV6-5 and TRBJ1-3; D is ambiguous. The CDR3 runs 11 residues. Trimming shortened V by 10 bases and J by 4 bases, and 8 bases separated the two germline ends. Germline loops: CDR1 MNHEY, CDR2 SVGAGI. Written as DNA, the CDR3 is TGTGCCAACCGAGCGGGAAACACCATATATTTT. This sequence encodes CANRAGNTIYF.

The rearrangement links TRBV4-2 to TRBJ2-3; 11 bases map to TRBD2. Germline-derived CDR1 and CDR2 are LGHNA and YNFKEQ. The CDR3 is 18 residues long. The V segment lost 1 base and the J segment 5 bases; nucleotides outside the gene matches: 11. The CDR3: CASSQVLAGGSIRDTQYF. CDR3 sequence (DNA): TGTGCCAGCAGCCAAGTCCTAGCGGGGGGAAGTATCAGAGATACGCAGTATTTT.

This chain joins TRBV6-5 and TRBJ1-1, with a possible D match to TRBD1 (6 bases). The CDR3 is made up of 15 amino acids. In germline, CDR1 is MNHEY, CDR2 SVGAGI. V lost 5 bases to trimming and J lost 0 bases, with 13 bases between them. CDR3 in amino acids: CASSPDSRMNTEAFF. The CDR3, as DNA: TGTGCCAGCAGTCCGGACAGCCGCATGAACACTGAAGCTTTCTTT.

This clone was seen only once. A read error may account for a junction end that differs from germline. In nucleotides, the CDR3 is TGTGCCAGCAGCTTAGACCACGTAGGAGGGGCCCCCTTGAACTTC. It translates to CASSLDHVGGAPLNF. V usage is TRBV7-2 and J usage is TRBJ2-4, with D perhaps TRBD2 (6 bases). Germline CDR1 SGHTA, CDR2 FQGNSA. CDR3 length: 15 amino acids.

For this clone: Other DNA sequences in the same sample also yield this CDR3. The chain uses TRBV12-3 or TRBV12-4 and TRBJ2-3; D is unresolved. CDR3 length: 11 residues. V shed 3 bases and J shed 5 bases, with 3 bases lying between them. In nucleotides, the CDR3 is TGTGCCAGCAGTTTGAGAGATACGCAGTATTTT. It yields the protein CASSLRDTQYF.

With respect to this clone: Other DNA sequences in this sample translate to the same CDR3. The chain uses TRBV12-3 or TRBV12-4 and TRBJ2-1, with D tentatively TRBD2 (5 bases). This CDR3 contains 12 residues. Trimming shortened V by 2 bases and J by 10 bases, and 9 bases separated the two germline ends. CDR3 nucleotide sequence: TGTGCCAGCAGTTTAATGGGCGGGGAGCAGTTCTTC. This sequence encodes CASSLMGGEQFF.

This clone was observed a few times. The chain is built from TRBV6-4 and TRBJ1-2; D is ambiguous. This CDR3 comprises 14 residues. V lost 0 bases, J lost 4 bases, and 9 bases lay in between. Germline CDR1 MRHNA, CDR2 SNTAGT. The CDR3 sequence: CASSDSMGSYGYTF. Here the CDR3 DNA reads TGTGCCAGCAGTGACTCGATGGGCAGCTATGGCTACACCTTC.

The chain combines TRBV19 with TRBJ2-7; TRBD1 matches at 9 bases. Germline CDR1 and CDR2: LNHDA and SQIVND (reference sequence). The CDR3 consists of 14 residues. J lost 3 bases, V lost 5 bases, and 5 bases had no gene match. This CDR3 is CASSSGQGRYEQYF. CDR3 bases: TGTGCCAGTAGTTCGGGACAGGGACGCTACGAGCAGTACTTC. Based on the CDR3 plus reference TRBV19 and TRBJ2-7, the full variable domain is DGGITQSPKYLFRKEGQNVTLSCEQNLNHDAMYWYRQDPGQGLRLIYYSQIVNDFQKGDIAEGYSVSREKKESFPLTVTSAQKNPTAFYLCASSSGQGRYEQYFGPGTRLTVT.

The genes are TRBV7-2 and TRBJ2-7; D is possibly TRBD1 (8 bases). The CDR3 is made up of 15 amino acids. V was trimmed by 8 bases and J by 0 bases, leaving 17 bases between them. Per germline, CDR1 SGHTA and CDR2 FQGNSA. The CDR3 protein is CASPNRGGSSYEQYF. CDR3 DNA sequence: TGTGCCAGCCCCAACAGGGGGGGTTCCTCCTACGAGCAGTACTTC.

A note on this clone: Other DNA sequences of this sample code for an identical CDR3. The chain joins TRBV20-1 to TRBJ2-7; D not certain. Per germline, CDR1 DFQATT and CDR2 SNEGSKA (reference sequence). V was pared by 5 bases and J by 1 base, with 6 bases between. CDR3 size: 11 residues. CDR3 nucleotides: TGCAGTGCTTCCGGGTCCTACGAGCAGTACTTC. Translation gives CSASGSYEQYF.